The next 5 T cell receptor beta chains were all read from a single sample in a study of T-cell memory formation after mild COVID-19. MiXCR was run by TCRdb on the 5' RACE reads, yielding one entry per CDR3 protein. The sample contains 300,000 to 400,000 distinct CDR3 sequences, 15% to 20% of which appear only once. Material for sequencing was PBMCs or a T cell subset sorted from them (not recorded which). The receptor set was obtained from a man between 18 and 29 years old who had mild COVID-19 (a few samples of this study predate the infection). Cell type and time point are not known.

The V gene is TRBV12-3 or TRBV12-4, the J gene TRBJ2-7, with unresolved D. The CDR3 extends over 11 amino acids. Trimming shortened V by 6 bases and J by 4 bases, and 7 bases separated the two germline ends. CDR3 sequence: CASSPKYEQYF. The DNA for the CDR3 is TGTGCCAGCAGCCCCAAGTACGAGCAGTACTTC.

The sample holds many counts of this clonotype. This rearrangement joins TRBV2 to TRBJ2-7, with unresolved D. Germline V lookup: CDR1 SNHLY, CDR2 FYNNEI. V lost 1 base to trimming and J lost 4 bases, with 2 bases between them. This CDR3 is built from 11 residues. CDR3 DNA sequence: TGTGCCAGCAGTGAAGGGTACGAGCAGTACGTC. Translated: CASSEGYEQYV.

The V call is TRBV4-2, the J call TRBJ2-3; TRBD2 aligns across 9 bases. This CDR3 spans 16 amino acids. Germline trimming cut 5 bases from V and 6 bases from J; bases unmatched to any gene: 12. Looked up from germline, CDR1 is LGHNA and CDR2 is YNFKEQ. The CDR3 sequence is CASSAGTSPSRDTQYF. The CDR3 DNA sequence: TGTGCCAGCAGCGCCGGGACTAGCCCTTCGAGGGATACGCAGTATTTT.

The gene calls are TRBV18 and TRBJ1-6; the D gene is possibly TRBD1 (6 bases). Per the germline V gene, CDR1 is KGHSH and CDR2 is LQKENI. This CDR3 comprises 14 residues. V was trimmed by 6 bases and J by 5 bases, leaving 11 bases between them. The CDR3 region has the DNA TGTGCCAGCTCCAACAGGGCGGATAATTCACCCCTCCACTTT. Protein product: CASSNRADNSPLHF.

In this sample, this clonotype turned up a few times. The V gene is TRBV12-5, the J gene TRBJ2-1; maybe TRBD2 (7 bases). This CDR3 is built from 15 residues. Germline V lookup: CDR1 LGHNT, CDR2 FRNRAP. The V end lost 3 bases, the J end lost 9 bases, and 18 bases lay between the germline ends. Here the CDR3 reads CASGFIIRGAGEQFF. The CDR3 nucleotides are TGTGCTAGTGGTTTTATTATCCGGGGGGCCGGTGAGCAGTTCTTC. The variable domain in full, with the rest retrieved from reference TRBV12-5 and TRBJ2-1, is DARVTQTPRHKVTEMGQEVTMRCQPILGHNTVFWYRQTMMQGLELLAYFRNRAPLDDSGMPKDRFSAEMPDATLATLKIQPSEPRDSAVYFCASGFIIRGAGEQFFGPGTRLTVL.